This record looks at one TCR beta chain sequence and its context. This clonotype has just a few counts. This receptor's antigen is unknown. No much larger clonotype is one base removed from it; base qualities were not supplied. The germline V gene provides CDR1 MDHEN and CDR2 SYDVKM. Reading from cysteine to phenylalanine, the CDR3 counts 15 amino acids. Only CDR3 DNA remains: 45 bases, in frame from the first base. Unmatched junction bases come to 10, with V trimmed by 4 bases and J by 5 bases. Separate amplification of TCR alpha and beta chain libraries was performed from the second PCR step onward. CMV status of each donor was established by measuring IFNgamma production from CD4+ T cells after fresh PBMCs were stimulated overnight with CMV viral lysate. CD4 T cells were positively selected using Miltenyi beads, after which CD8 T cells were positively selected from the CD4-negative fraction. After staining for CD3, CD4, CD8, CD45RA, CD27 and a live/dead dye, cells were sorted on a BD Aria II into four subsets based on CD45RA and CD27. A few healthy volunteers provided blood, and the blood of each volunteer was split into CD4 and CD8 T cells and then into four differentiation subsets. Approximately 120 ml of peripheral blood was collected from each donor, and PBMC were isolated by Ficoll-Paque PLUS density-gradient centrifugation. After sorting, cells were lysed in RLT buffer, RNA was extracted using a Qiagen RNeasy kit, and the extracted RNA was stored at -80 degrees C.

Library construction relied on UMI-ligation and nested PCR. An equimolar mix of two oligonucleotides covering both TRBC1 and TRBC2 was used as the beta constant-region primer. Four rounds of PCR were used to amplify ligated cDNA, with nested alpha and beta constant-region primers being used together with the SP2 primer. A single-stranded oligonucleotide bearing the SP2 primer plus a 12-nucleotide UMI was ligated onto the 3' end of the cDNA by T4 RNA ligase 1. The ligation reaction was incubated at 16°C for about 20-24 hours. PCR2 was typically run as a SYBR Green qPCR and stopped at a predetermined threshold to prevent over-amplification. Agencourt AMPure XP magnetic beads were used for all purifications after the first. Libraries were quantified by Qubit and checked on a TapeStation, with a main peak expected near 650 bp. Pooled libraries were sequenced on an Illumina MiSeq using v2 2x251 paired-end kits, and typically roughly 0.95-2.2 million reads were obtained per sample. Each sample library was pooled at roughly 4.4 nM, and about 5-8% PhiX was included to improve cluster recognition. As for how the authors treated the data: Using tag matching that tolerated one base-pair mismatch, Decombinator assigned V and J genes to FASTQ reads that had been processed by Demultiplexor. Collapsinator used UMIs to correct both sequencing errors and frequency errors arising from PCR heterogeneity. CDR3Translator translated TCRs and extracted CDR3s from the conserved cysteine to the FGXG phenylalanine, flagging non-productive sequences. Gini, Shannon entropy and inverse Simpson indices were calculated on repertoires that had been subsampled to equal numbers of UMI-defined TCRs. Power-law fits to clonotype abundance distributions were performed by maximum likelihood within the linear range. For one naive CD8 sample, the pipeline and MIGEC produced similar UMI counts, unique TCR numbers and clonal distributions. In one analysis, naive TCRs also found in any memory subset of the same donor were removed from the naive repertoire. The repertoires were searched for 5,500 to 8,000 CMV-associated CDR3 sequences that had been compiled from VDJdb and a published dataset. TCRdb reprocessing: public reads trimmed at Q25 with fastp, clones called with MiXCR, in-frame beta chains kept. Entries are consolidated by CDR3 protein sequence, retaining the most common genes and DNA. TCRdb's processing, not the authors' own work, is the source of the V and J calls. Within this sample are approximately 150,000 distinct CDR3 sequences, with 15% to 25% of them counted one time only. Clones ranked in the top ten supply 0.6% to 0.8% of the sample.

The sample comes from a study of naive and memory T cell subsets (dated by TCRdb to about 2017). Background for the entire study: The study applied an open-source, UMI-based TCR alpha and beta sequencing pipeline to sorted naive and memory peripheral blood T cell subsets. The functional CMV T cell responses agreed completely with IgG serology results. RNA was DNase-treated and reverse transcribed with TCR constant-region primers, mostly using SuperScript III. Paper-wide results and their limitations: A few larger clonotypes were found in naive repertoires, especially CD8, and these larger clonotypes were possibly memory cells re-expressing CD45RA. RNA-based TCR counts may be influenced by expression changes linked to T cell activation and differentiation. Single alpha or beta chain sequences, rather than paired alpha/beta receptors, were used to define clonotypes. No ground truth was available to validate the repertoire findings for the naive and memory subsets. The abundance of TCRs followed a power law with an exponent that differed between naive and memory subsets yet stayed consistent across the three individuals. In both CD4 and CD8 cells, going from naive through CM, EM and EMRA, the Gini index went up while Shannon and inverse Simpson diversity went down. After error correction, over 85% of naive TCR sequences appeared only once, giving much steeper abundance distributions than memory subsets.

This receptor was taken from a human donor in good health. This chain is built from TRBV28 and TRBJ2-7, with TRBD2 matching 8 junction bases. The specimen was naive CD8+ T cells from blood. The cell subset or site label corresponds to: naive T cells, CD45RA high CD27+. The DNA sequence is as follows: TGTGCCAGCAGTTCCCAACGACTAGCGAGCCACGAGCAGTACTTC. Translated, it reads CASSSQRLASHEQYF.